These 21 T cell receptor beta chains were all obtained from the same sample, sequenced in a study of blood T cell repertoires in COVID-19. Repertoires were generated with immunoSEQ multiplex PCR, while TCRdb's copy carries only in-frame clones and drops some. This table holds approximately 140,000 clones, approximately 86% found once. Sequencing was done on a sample of peripheral blood. These TCRs come from a man aged 65 to 85 with acute or convalescent COVID-19.

CDR3 nucleotides: TGTGCCAGCTCAGGACTAGCGGGAGCAGATACGCAGTATTTT. This codes for CASSGLAGADTQYF. J is TRBJ2-3 and V is TRBV18; 13 positions match TRBD2. Trimming cost V 5 bases and J 4 bases; bases outside gene matches: 0. Germline V gives CDR1 KGHSH, CDR2 LQKENI. The length of the CDR3 is 14 residues.

The CDR3 protein is CASSFGASGTYEQYF. CDR3 nucleotides: TGTGCCAGCAGCTTTGGGGCTAGCGGCACCTACGAGCAGTACTTC. V is TRBV11-2 and J is TRBJ2-7; 7 bases map to TRBD2. The junction had 7 bases not matched to a gene; V was cut back by 3 bases and J by 2 bases. This CDR3 has 15 residues. Germline CDR1 SGHAT, CDR2 FQNNGV.

The V and J genes are TRBV5-1 and TRBJ2-7; TRBD1 aligns across 11 bases. Germline V gene lookup returns CDR1 SGHRS and CDR2 YFSETQ. The CDR3 contains 14 residues. The ends lost 4 bases at V and 2 bases at J; junction bases unmatched: 2. CDR3 in amino acids: CASSGQGAPYEQYF. The CDR3 DNA reads TGCGCCAGCAGCGGACAGGGGGCTCCCTACGAGCAGTACTTC.

In DNA, the CDR3 is TGTGCCAGCAGCCAAGAAGCCTATTTGAACACTGAAGCTTTCTTT. It is translated as CASSQEAYLNTEAFF. V is TRBV9 and J is TRBJ1-1; D unclear. V gave up 4 bases and J gave up 0 bases, with 13 bases separating them. Germline V gene data show CDR1 as SGDLS and CDR2 as YYNGEE. The CDR3 totals 15 residues.

The chain combines TRBV18 with TRBJ1-2, with D unresolved. Trimming took 2 bases from V and 8 from J, leaving 15 bases between them. The CDR3 totals 14 residues. CDR1 and CDR2 from the germline V gene are KGHSH and LQKENI. CDR3 in amino acids: CASSPTTAREGYTF. CDR3 DNA: TGTGCCAGCTCACCAACCACAGCAAGAGAGGGCTACACCTTC.

J is TRBJ2-1 and V is TRBV29-1; 10 bases match TRBD2. CDR3 length equals 16 residues. V gave up 3 bases and J gave up 4 bases; unmatched junction bases: 9. Germline V gene data show CDR1 as SQVTM and CDR2 as ANQGSEA. CDR3 region: CSVDLPGLALYNEQFF. Written as DNA, the CDR3 is TGCAGCGTTGACCTACCGGGACTAGCGTTATACAATGAGCAGTTCTTC.

V usage is TRBV11-3 and J usage is TRBJ2-3, with D perhaps TRBD2 (5 bases). Germline V gives CDR1 SGHNT, CDR2 YENEEA. Deletions cut 4 bases from V and 6 bases from J, with 14 bases between. There are 14 residues in the CDR3. The CDR3 protein is CASSSPGEWDTQYF. The CDR3 DNA sequence: TGTGCCAGCAGCTCGCCCGGGGAGTGGGATACGCAGTATTTT. The full variable domain, in which reference TRBV11-3 and TRBJ2-3 provide the parts outside the CDR3, is EAGVVQSPRYKIIEKKQPVAFWCNPISGHNTLYWYLQNLGQGPELLIRYENEEAVDDSQLPKDRFSAERLKGVDSTLKIQPAELGDSAVYLCASSSPGEWDTQYFGPGTRLTVL.

The genes are TRBV12-3 or TRBV12-4 and TRBJ2-1, with D unresolved. V lost 4 bases and J 15 bases, leaving 16 bases between the germline ends. This CDR3 comprises 12 residues. CDR3 sequence: CASSSTSLTRFF. The DNA of the CDR3 is TGTGCCAGCAGTTCAACCTCCCTTACACGGTTCTTC.

The CDR3 DNA reads as TGTGCCAGCAGGCAGGTTGGGAGGAATCAGCCCCAGCATTTT. This encodes CASRQVGRNQPQHF. The chain is built from TRBV6-5 and TRBJ1-5; no firm D call. V lost 6 bases and J 4 bases, leaving 13 bases between the germline ends. Germline CDR1 MNHEY, CDR2 SVGAGI. CDR3 size: 14 residues.

The chain joins TRBV5-1 to TRBJ2-7; 7 positions match TRBD1. The CDR3 consists of 14 residues. Trimming cost V 6 bases and J 3 bases; bases outside gene matches: 9. Germline CDR1 SGHRS, CDR2 YFSETQ. In DNA, the CDR3 is TGCGCCAGCACATCCGGGACAGTACTCTACGAGCAGTACTTC. Protein product: CASTSGTVLYEQYF.

CDR3 nucleotides: TGTGCCACCAGTGATCGGGGACTAGCGGGGGGCTCAGATACGCAGTATTTT. This codes for CATSDRGLAGGSDTQYF. J is TRBJ2-3 and V is TRBV24-1; TRBD2 matches at 15 bases. The CDR3 is made up of 17 amino acids. Germline lookup yields CDR1 KGHDR and CDR2 SFDVKD. Trimming took 3 bases from V and 4 from J; bases not matched to a gene: 4.

In its sample, this clone was seen a few times. V usage is TRBV28 and J usage is TRBJ2-7; TRBD1 aligns across 9 bases. This CDR3 comprises 15 residues. V shed 3 bases and J 0 bases; nucleotides not matched to a gene: 3. Germline V lookup: CDR1 MDHEN, CDR2 SYDVKM. This chain's CDR3 is CASSFGTGSSYEQYF. The CDR3 DNA reads TGTGCCAGCAGTTTTGGGACAGGGAGCTCCTACGAGCAGTACTTC.

V and J are TRBV28 and TRBJ2-2; D perhaps matches TRBD2 (5 bases). Germline assignment: CDR1 MDHEN and CDR2 SYDVKM. CDR3 length: 13 residues. V shed 4 bases and J shed 5 bases, with 8 bases lying between them. CDR3 sequence reads: CASSYPGTGELFF. The CDR3, as DNA: TGTGCCAGCAGTTATCCGGGGACCGGGGAGCTGTTTTTT.

This clone was recorded once. J is TRBJ1-5 and V is TRBV2; D may be TRBD1 (5 bases). The length of the CDR3 is 16 residues. Trimming stripped 5 bases from V and 2 bases from J, with 16 bases between. Germline CDR1 is SNHLY and CDR2 is FYNNEI. DNA of the CDR3: TGTGCCAGCAGTACCACGCAGGGAGGGGGCAATCAGCCCCAGCATTTT. Residues: CASSTTQGGGNQPQHF.

The chain couples TRBV6-2 or TRBV6-3 to TRBJ2-3; 9 bases line up with TRBD1. The CDR3 is 16 residues long. Losses at the gene ends were 0 bases for V and 6 bases for J; bases not matched to a gene: 7. CDR1 and CDR2 from the germline V gene are MNHEY and SVGEGT. The CDR3 coding sequence is TGTGCCAGCAGTTACTCGGGACAGGGTAGCCATGATACGCAGTATTTT. Translating it yields CASSYSGQGSHDTQYF.

The chain recombines TRBV18 with TRBJ1-2, with 12 bases lining up with TRBD1. The germline V gene has CDR1 KGHSH and CDR2 LQKENI. Trimming cost V 3 bases and J 4 bases; bases outside gene matches: 6. This CDR3 comprises 16 residues. The CDR3 loop is CASSPGTGGLGYGYTF. DNA for the CDR3: TGTGCCAGCTCACCGGGGACAGGGGGCCTAGGCTATGGCTACACCTTC.

This clone appeared once. DNA of the CDR3: TGTGCCAGCAGTGCCACAGGGGGACACTCTGGAAACACCATATATTTT. Translation gives CASSATGGHSGNTIYF. This sequence joins TRBV7-9 and TRBJ1-3; 8 nucleotides align to TRBD1. The CDR3 consists of 16 residues. The V gene's germline CDR1 is SEHNR and CDR2 FQNEAQ (reference sequence). V was pared by 6 bases and J by 0 bases, with 7 bases of the junction left unmatched.

This clone was detected only a few times. This rearrangement joins TRBV28 to TRBJ2-7; a weak D match, TRBD1 (5 bases). CDR1 is MDHEN, CDR2 SYDVKM, per germline. V was clipped by 4 bases and J by 0 bases, with 10 bases between them. The CDR3 loop spans 14 amino acids. This chain's CDR3 is CASSSDRDSYEQYF. DNA for the CDR3: TGTGCCAGCAGTTCCGACAGAGACTCCTACGAGCAGTACTTC.

This chain links TRBV30 with TRBJ2-1; 8 nucleotides match TRBD1. CDR1 is GTSNPN and CDR2 is SVGIG in the germline V gene (reference sequence). The CDR3 extends over 15 amino acids. J gave up 0 bases and V 0 bases, and 1 base lay outside the gene matches. CDR3: CAWSVQGVSYNEQFF. CDR3 bases: TGTGCCTGGAGTGTACAGGGGGTCTCCTACAATGAGCAGTTCTTC. Full variable domain (rest looked up from reference TRBV30 and TRBJ2-1): SQTIHQWPATLVQPVGSPLSLECTVEGTSNPNLYWYRQAAGRGLQLLFYSVGIGQISSEVPQNLSASRPQDRQFILSSKKLLLSDSGFYLCAWSVQGVSYNEQFFGPGTRLTVL.

This chain connects TRBV9 to TRBJ2-3; TRBD2 matches 14 bases. The trim removed 0 bases at V and 0 bases at J, leaving 12 bases unmatched. CDR1 is SGDLS, CDR2 YYNGEE, per germline. The CDR3 covers 21 residues. CDR3 sequence reads: CASSVATWTSGRPSSTDTQYF. Here the CDR3 DNA reads TGTGCCAGCAGCGTAGCTACCTGGACTAGCGGGAGGCCCTCTAGCACAGATACGCAGTATTTT.

The chain joins TRBV4-3 to TRBJ2-5; D possibly corresponds to TRBD2 (6 bases). CDR1 is LGHNA, CDR2 YSLEER, per germline. This CDR3 is built from 14 residues. Trimming left V 2 bases short and J 2 bases short, with 9 bases between. The CDR3 bases are TGCGCCAGCAGCCAATCACTAGCACAAGAGACCCAGTACTTC. Amino acids: CASSQSLAQETQYF.